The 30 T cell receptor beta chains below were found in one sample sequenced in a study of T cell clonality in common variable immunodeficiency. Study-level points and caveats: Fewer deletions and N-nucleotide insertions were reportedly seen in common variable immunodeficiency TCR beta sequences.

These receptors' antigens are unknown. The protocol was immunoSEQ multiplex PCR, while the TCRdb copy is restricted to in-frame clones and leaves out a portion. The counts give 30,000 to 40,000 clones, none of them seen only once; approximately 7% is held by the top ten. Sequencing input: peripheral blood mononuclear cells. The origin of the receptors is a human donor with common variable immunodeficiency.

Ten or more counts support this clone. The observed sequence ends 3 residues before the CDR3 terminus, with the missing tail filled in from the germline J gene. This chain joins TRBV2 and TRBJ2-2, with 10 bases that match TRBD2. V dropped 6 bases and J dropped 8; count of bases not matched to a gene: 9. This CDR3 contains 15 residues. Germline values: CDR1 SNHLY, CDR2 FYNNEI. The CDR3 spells CASRTELAGAGELFF. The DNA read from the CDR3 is TGTGCCAGCAGGACAGAGCTAGCGGGAGCAGGGGAG. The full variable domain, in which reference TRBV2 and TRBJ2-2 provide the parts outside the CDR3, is EPEVTQTPSHQVTQMGQEVILRCVPISNHLYFYWYRQILGQKVEFLVSFYNNEISEKSEIFDDQFSVERPDGSNFTLKIRSTKLEDSAMYFCASRTELAGAGELFFGEGSRLTVL.

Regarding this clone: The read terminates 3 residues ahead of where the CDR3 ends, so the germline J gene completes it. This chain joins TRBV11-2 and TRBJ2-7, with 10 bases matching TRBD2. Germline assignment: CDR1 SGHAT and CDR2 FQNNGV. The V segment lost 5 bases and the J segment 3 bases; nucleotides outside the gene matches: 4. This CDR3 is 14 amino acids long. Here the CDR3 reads CASSPSGRVYEQYF. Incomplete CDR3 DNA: TGTGCCAGCAGCCCAAGCGGGAGGGTCTACGAG.

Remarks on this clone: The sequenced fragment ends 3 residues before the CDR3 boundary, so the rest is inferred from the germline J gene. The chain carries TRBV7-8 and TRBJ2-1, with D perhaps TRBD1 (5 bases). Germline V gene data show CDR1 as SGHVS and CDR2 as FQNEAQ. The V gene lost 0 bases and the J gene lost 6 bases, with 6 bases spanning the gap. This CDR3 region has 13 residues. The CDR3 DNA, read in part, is TGTGCCAGCAGCTTAGCAGGGGCCAATGAG. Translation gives CASSLAGANE. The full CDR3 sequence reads CASSLAGANEQFF.

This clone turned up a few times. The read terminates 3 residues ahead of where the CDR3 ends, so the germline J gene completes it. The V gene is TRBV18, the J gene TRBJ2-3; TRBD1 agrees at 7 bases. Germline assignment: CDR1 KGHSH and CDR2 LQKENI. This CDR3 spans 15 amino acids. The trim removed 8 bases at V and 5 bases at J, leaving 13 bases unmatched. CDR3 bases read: TGTGCCAGCATCAGAATGACAGGGCCGGGAGATACG. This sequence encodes CASIRMTGPGDT. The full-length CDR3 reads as CASIRMTGPGDTQYF.

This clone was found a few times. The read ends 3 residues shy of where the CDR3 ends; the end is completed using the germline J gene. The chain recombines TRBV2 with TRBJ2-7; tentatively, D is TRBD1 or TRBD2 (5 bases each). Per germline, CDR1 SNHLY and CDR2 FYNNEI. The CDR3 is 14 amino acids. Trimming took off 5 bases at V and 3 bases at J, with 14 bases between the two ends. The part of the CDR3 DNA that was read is TGTGCCAGCAGTCAAGAGGGGCGGAACTACGAG. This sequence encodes CASSQEGRNYE. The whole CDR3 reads CASSQEGRNYEQYF.

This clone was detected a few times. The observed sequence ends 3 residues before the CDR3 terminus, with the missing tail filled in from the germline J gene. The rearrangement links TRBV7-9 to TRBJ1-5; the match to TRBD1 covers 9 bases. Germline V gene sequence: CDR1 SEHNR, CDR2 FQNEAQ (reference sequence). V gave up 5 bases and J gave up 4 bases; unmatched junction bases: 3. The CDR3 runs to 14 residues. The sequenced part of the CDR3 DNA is TGTGCCAGCAGCCGAGGACAGGGGAATCAGCCC. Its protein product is CASSRGQGNQP. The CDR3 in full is CASSRGQGNQPQHF. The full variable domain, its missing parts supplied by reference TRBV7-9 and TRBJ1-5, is DTGVSQNPRHKITKRGQNVTFRCDPISEHNRLYWYRQTLGQGPEFLTYFQNEAQLEKSRLLSDRFSAERPKGSFSTLEIQRTEQGDSAMYLCASSRGQGNQPQHFGDGTRLSIL.

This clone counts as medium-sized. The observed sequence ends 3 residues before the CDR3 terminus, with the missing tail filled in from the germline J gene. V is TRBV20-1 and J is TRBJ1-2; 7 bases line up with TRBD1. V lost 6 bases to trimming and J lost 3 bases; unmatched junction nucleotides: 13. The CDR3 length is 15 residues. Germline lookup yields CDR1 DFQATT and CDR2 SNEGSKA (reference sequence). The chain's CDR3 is CSARTGTADYYGYTF. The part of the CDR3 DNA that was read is TGCAGTGCACGAACCGGGACAGCAGATTACTATGGC.

The covered CDR3 bases are TGTGCCAGTAGTAACATACCGGGACAGGGGCGGTACGAG. This gives the protein CASSNIPGQGRYE. The whole CDR3 sequence reads CASSNIPGQGRYEQYF. This chain connects TRBV19 to TRBJ2-7, with TRBD1 matching over 10 bases. From the germline J gene comes the end of the CDR3, since the read stops 3 residues before it. This CDR3 spans 16 amino acids. Germline values: CDR1 LNHDA, CDR2 SQIVND (reference sequence). V gave up 4 bases and J gave up 4 bases; unmatched junction bases: 10.

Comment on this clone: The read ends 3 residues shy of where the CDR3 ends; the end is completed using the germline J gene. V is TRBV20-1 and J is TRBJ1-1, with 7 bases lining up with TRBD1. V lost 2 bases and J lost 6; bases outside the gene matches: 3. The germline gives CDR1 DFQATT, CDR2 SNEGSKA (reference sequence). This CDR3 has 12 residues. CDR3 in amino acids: CSARRGHAEAFF. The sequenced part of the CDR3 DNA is TGCAGTGCTAGAAGGGGGCACGCTGAA.

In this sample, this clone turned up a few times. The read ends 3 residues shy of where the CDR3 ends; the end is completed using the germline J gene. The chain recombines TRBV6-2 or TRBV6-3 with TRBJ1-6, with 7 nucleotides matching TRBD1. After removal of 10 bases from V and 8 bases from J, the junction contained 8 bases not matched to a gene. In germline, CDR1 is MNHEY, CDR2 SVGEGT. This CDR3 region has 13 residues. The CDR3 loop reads CAIRGTADSPLHF. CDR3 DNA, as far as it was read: TGTGCCATCAGGGGGACAGCTGATTCACCC.

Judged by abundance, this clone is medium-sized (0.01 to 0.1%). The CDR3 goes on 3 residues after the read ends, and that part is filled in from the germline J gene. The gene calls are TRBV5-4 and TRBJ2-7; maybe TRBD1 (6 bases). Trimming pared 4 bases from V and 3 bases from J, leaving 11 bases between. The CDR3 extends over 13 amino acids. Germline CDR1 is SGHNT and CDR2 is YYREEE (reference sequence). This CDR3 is CASSPGAGYEQYF. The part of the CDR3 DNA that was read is TGTGCCAGCAGCCCAGGGGCCGGCTACGAG.

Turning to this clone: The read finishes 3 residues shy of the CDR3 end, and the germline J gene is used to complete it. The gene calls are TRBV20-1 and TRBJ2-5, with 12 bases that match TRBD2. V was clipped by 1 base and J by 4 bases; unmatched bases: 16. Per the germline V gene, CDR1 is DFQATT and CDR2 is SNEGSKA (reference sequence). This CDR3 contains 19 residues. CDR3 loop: CSARAASGREGSVGETQYF. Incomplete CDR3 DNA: TGCAGTGCTAGAGCGGCTAGCGGGAGGGAGGGGTCGGTAGGAGAGACC.

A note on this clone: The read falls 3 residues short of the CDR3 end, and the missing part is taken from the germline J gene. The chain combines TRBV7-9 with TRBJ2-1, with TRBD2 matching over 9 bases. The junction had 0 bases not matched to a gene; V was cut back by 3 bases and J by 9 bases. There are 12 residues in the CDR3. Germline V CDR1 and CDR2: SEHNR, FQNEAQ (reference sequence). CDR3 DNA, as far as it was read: TGTGCCAGCAGCTTTAGCGGGAGTGAG. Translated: CASSFSGSE. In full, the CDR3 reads CASSFSGSEQFF.

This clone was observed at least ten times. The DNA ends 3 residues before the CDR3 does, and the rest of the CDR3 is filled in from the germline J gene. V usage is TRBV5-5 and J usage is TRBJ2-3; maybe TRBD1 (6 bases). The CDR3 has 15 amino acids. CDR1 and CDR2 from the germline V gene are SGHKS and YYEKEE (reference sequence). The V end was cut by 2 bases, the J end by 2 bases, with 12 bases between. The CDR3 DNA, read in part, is TGTGCCAGCAGCTTAGGTCAGGGACACACAGATACG. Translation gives CASSLGQGHTDT. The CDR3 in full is CASSLGQGHTDTQYF.

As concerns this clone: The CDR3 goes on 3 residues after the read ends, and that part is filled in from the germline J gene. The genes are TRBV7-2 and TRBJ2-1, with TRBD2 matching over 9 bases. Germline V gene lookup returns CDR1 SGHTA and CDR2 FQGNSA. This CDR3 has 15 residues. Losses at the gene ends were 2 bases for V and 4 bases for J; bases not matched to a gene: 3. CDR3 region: CASSLRLAAYNEQFF. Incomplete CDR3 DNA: TGTGCCAGCAGCTTAAGACTAGCGGCGTACAATGAG.

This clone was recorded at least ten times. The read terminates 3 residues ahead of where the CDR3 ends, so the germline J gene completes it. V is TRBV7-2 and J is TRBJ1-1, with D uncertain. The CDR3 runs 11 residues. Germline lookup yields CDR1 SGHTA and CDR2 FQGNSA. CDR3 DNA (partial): TGTGCCAGCAGCTTTAAAGGGGAA. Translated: CASSFKGE. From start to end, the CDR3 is CASSFKGEAFF.

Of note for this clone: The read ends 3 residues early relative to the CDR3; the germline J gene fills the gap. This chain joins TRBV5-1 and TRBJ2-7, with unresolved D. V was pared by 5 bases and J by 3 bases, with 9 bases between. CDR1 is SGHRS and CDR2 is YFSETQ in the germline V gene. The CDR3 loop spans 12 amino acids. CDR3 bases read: TGCGCCAGCAGGGCAGGAAACTACGAG. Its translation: CASRAGNYE. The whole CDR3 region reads CASRAGNYEQYF. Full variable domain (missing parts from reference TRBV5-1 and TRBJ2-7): KAGVTQTPRYLIKTRGQQVTLSCSPISGHRSVSWYQQTPGQGLQFLFEYFSETQRNKGNFPGRFSGRQFSNSRSEMNVSTLELGDSALYLCASRAGNYEQYFGPGTRLTVT.

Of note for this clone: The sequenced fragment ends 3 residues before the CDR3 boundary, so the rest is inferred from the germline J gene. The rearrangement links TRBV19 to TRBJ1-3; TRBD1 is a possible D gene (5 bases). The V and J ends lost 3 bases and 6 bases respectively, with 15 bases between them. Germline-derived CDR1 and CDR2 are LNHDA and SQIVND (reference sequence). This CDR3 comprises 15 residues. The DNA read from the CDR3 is TGTGCCAGTAGTATTCTCGCAGGGCCGCTAAACACC. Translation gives CASSILAGPLNT. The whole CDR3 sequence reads CASSILAGPLNTIYF. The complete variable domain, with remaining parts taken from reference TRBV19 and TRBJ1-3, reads DGGITQSPKYLFRKEGQNVTLSCEQNLNHDAMYWYRQDPGQGLRLIYYSQIVNDFQKGDIAEGYSVSREKKESFPLTVTSAQKNPTAFYLCASSILAGPLNTIYFGEGSWLTVV.

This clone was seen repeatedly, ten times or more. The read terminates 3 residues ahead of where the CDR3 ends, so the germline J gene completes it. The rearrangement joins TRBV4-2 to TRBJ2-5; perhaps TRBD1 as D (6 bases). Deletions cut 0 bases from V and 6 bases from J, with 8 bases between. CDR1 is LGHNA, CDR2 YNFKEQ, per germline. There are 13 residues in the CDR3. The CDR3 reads CASSQDWDKTQYF. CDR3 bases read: TGTGCCAGCAGCCAAGATTGGGACAAGACC.

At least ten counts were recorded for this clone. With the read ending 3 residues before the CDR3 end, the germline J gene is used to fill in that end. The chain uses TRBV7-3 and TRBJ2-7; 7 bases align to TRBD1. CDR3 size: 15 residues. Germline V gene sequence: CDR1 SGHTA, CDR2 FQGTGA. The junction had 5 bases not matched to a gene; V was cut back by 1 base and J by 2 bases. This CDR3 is CASSLNRQGPYEQYF. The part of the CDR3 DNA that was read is TGTGCCAGCAGCTTAAACCGACAGGGCCCCTACGAG.

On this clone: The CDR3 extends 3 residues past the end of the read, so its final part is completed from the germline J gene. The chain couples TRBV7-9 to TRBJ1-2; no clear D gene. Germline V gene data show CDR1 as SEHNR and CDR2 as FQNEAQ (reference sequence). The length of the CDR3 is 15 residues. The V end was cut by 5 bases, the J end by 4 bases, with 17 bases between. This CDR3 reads CASSPEGQEFYGYTF. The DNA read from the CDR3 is TGTGCCAGCAGCCCCGAAGGTCAGGAATTCTATGGC.

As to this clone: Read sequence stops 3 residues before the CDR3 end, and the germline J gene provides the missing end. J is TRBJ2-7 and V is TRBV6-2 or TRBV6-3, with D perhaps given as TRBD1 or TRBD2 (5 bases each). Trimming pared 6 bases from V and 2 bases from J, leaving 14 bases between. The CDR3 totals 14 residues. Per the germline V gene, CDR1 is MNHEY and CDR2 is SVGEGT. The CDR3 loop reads CASRPTRGAYEQYF. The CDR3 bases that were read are TGTGCCAGCAGGCCGACTCGAGGGGCCTACGAG.

CDR3 sequence: CASSPLRGFQETQYF. The CDR3 DNA, read in part, is TGTGCCAGCAGCCCATTAAGGGGGTTTCAAGAGACC. The chain uses TRBV7-2 and TRBJ2-5; D is perhaps TRBD1 (6 bases). The read comes to an end 3 residues before the CDR3 does, leaving the germline J gene to fill in the end. Germline V gives CDR1 SGHTA, CDR2 FQGNSA. The CDR3 is 15 residues long. The germline V and J ends were trimmed by 5 bases and 2 bases, with 15 bases remaining between them.

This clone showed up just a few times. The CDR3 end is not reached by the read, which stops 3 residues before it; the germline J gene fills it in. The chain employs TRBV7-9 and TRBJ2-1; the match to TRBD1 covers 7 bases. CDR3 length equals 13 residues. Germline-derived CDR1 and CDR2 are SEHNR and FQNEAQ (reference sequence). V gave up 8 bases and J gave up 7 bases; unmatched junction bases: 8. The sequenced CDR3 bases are TGTGCCAGCTGGGGGCAGGGGGTGAATGAG. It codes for CASWGQGVNE. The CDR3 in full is CASWGQGVNEQFF.

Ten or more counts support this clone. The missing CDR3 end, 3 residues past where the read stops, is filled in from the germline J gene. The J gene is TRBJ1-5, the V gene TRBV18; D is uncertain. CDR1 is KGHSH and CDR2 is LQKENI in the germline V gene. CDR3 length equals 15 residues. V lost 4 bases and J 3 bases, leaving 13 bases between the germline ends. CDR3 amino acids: CASSLQVQNNQPQHF. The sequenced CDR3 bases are TGTGCCAGCTCACTTCAGGTCCAGAACAATCAGCCC. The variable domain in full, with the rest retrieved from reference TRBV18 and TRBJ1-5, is NAGVMQNPRHLVRRRGQEARLRCSPMKGHSHVYWYRQLPEEGLKFMVYLQKENIIDESGMPKERFSAEFPKEGPSILRIQQVVRGDSAAYFCASSLQVQNNQPQHFGDGTRLSIL.

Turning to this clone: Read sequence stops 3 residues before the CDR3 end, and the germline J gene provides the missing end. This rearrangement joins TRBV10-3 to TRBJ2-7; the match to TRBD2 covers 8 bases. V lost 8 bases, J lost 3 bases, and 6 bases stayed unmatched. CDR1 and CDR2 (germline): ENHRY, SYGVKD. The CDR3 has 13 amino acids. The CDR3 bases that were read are TGTGCCATCCAAACTAGCGGCGGCTACGAG. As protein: CAIQTSGGYE. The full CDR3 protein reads CAIQTSGGYEQYF.

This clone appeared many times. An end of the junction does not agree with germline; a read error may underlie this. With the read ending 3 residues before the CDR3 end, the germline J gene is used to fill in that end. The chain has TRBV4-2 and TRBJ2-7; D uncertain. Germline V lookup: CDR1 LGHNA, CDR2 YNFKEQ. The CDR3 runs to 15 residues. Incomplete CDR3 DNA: TGCGCCAGCAGCCAACATTATAGGGCTGCCTACGAG. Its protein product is CASSQHYRAAYE. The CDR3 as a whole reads CASSQHYRAAYEQYF.

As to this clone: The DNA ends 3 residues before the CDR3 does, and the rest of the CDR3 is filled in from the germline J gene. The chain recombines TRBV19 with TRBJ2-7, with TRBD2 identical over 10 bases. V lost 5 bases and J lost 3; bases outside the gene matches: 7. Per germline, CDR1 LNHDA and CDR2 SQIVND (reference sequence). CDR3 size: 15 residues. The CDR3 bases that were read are TGTGCCAGTAGTTTAATAGCGGGAGGTTACTACGAG. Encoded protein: CASSLIAGGYYE. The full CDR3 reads CASSLIAGGYYEQYF.

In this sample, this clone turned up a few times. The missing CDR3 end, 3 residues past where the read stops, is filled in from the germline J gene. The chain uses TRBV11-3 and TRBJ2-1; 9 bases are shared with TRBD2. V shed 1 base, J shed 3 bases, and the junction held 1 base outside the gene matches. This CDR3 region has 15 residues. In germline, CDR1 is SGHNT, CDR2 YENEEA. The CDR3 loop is CASSLVAGVYNEQFF. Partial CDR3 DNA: TGTGCCAGCAGCTTAGTAGCGGGAGTCTACAATGAG. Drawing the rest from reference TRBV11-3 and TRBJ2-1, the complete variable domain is EAGVVQSPRYKIIEKKQPVAFWCNPISGHNTLYWYLQNLGQGPELLIRYENEEAVDDSQLPKDRFSAERLKGVDSTLKIQPAELGDSAVYLCASSLVAGVYNEQFFGPGTRLTVL.

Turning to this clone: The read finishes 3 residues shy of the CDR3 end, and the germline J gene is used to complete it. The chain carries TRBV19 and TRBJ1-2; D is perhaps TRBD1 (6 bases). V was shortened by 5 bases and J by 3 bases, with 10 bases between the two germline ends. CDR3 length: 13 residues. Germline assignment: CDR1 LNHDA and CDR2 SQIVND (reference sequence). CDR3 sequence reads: CASSPGVDYGYTF. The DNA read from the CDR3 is TGTGCCAGTAGTCCAGGGGTTGACTATGGC. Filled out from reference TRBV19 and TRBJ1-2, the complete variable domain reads DGGITQSPKYLFRKEGQNVTLSCEQNLNHDAMYWYRQDPGQGLRLIYYSQIVNDFQKGDIAEGYSVSREKKESFPLTVTSAQKNPTAFYLCASSPGVDYGYTFGSGTRLTVV.